Sequencing of this T cell receptor beta chain was carried out in a study of response to subunit inactivated influenza vaccine. This clonotype was recorded at least ten times. The V gene end was trimmed by 3 bases and the J gene end by 4 bases; junction bases not matched to a gene: 6. Germline CDR1 and CDR2: MGHDK and SYGVNS. The CDR3 is 14 residues long. TCRdb ran MiXCR on the RT-PCR reads and lists one entry per CDR3 protein. The repertoire holds about 540,000 distinct CDR3 sequences, roughly 15% seen once, with 8.5% to 14% in the top ten. The sequencing used PBMCs from blood, collected 11 to 12 days after vaccination. The sequence came from a man aged 50-60 years who received an inactivated influenza vaccine. The chain is built from TRBV25-1 and TRBJ2-7; 7 bases are shared with TRBD2. CDR3 nucleotides: TGTGCCAGCAGTGAGTCGGCTAGCGGTTACGAGCAGTACTTC. It is translated as CASSESASGYEQYF.